This TCR beta chain stems from a study of T cell responses to AZD1222 COVID-19 vaccine. Repertoires were generated with immunoSEQ multiplex PCR, while TCRdb's copy carries only in-frame clones and drops some. The table lists some 130,000 clones, 80% to 90% of them singletons. CDR1 is SGHVS and CDR2 is FQNEAQ in the germline V gene. Trimming left V 3 bases short and J 0 bases short, with 12 bases between. This CDR3 contains 16 residues. The sample consisted of peripheral blood, taken on day 0 of AZD1222 vaccination. The chain joins TRBV7-8 to TRBJ1-5; D perhaps matches TRBD1 (5 bases). This clonotype was obtained from an adult in good health. The CDR3 DNA is TGTGCCAGCAGCTTGCAGGGAGGGCTTAGCAATCAGCCCCAGCATTTT. Protein sequence: CASSLQGGLSNQPQHF. The complete variable domain, with remaining parts taken from reference TRBV7-8 and TRBJ1-5, reads GAGVSQSPRYKVAKRGQDVALRCDPISGHVSLFWYQQALGQGPEFLTYFQNEAQLDKSGLPSDRFFAERPEGSVSTLKIQRTQQEDSAVYLCASSLQGGLSNQPQHFGDGTRLSIL.